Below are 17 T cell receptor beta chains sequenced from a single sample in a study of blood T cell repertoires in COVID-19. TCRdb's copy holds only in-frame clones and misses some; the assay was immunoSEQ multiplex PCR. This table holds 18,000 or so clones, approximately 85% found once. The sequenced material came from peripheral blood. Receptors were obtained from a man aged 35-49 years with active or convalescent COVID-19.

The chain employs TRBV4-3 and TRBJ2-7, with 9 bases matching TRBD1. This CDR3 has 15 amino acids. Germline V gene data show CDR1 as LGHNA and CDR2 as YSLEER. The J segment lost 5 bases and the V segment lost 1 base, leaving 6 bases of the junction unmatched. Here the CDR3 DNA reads TGCGCCAGCAGCCAAGGAATAGGGACAGGGCACGAGCAGTACTTC. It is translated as CASSQGIGTGHEQYF.

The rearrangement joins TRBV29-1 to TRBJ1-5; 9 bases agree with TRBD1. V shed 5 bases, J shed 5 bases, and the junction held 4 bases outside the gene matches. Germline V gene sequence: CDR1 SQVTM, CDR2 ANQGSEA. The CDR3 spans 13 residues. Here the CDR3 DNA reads TGCAGCGTTTCCGGGACAGGGTATCAGCCCCAGCATTTT. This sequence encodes CSVSGTGYQPQHF.

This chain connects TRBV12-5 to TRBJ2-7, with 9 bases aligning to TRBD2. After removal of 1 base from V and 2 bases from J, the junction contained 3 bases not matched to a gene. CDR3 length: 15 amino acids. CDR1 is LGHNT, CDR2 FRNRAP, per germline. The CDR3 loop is CASGLGKRGAYEQYF. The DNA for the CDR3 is TGTGCTAGTGGTTTGGGGAAGCGGGGGGCCTACGAGCAGTACTTC.

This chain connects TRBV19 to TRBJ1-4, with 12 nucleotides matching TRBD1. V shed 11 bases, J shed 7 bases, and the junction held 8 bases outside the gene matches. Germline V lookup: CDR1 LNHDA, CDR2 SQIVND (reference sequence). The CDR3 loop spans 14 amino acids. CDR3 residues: CACRDRGRGEKLFF. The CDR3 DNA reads TGTGCCTGCAGGGACAGGGGGCGCGGTGAAAAACTGTTTTTT.

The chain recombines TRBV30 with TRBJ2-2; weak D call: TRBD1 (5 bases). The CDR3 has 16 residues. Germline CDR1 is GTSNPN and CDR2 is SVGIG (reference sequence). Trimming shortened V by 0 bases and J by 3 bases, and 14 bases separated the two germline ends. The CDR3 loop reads CAWSVGVYRYTGELFF. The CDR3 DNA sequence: TGTGCCTGGAGTGTAGGGGTTTATCGTTACACCGGGGAGCTGTTTTTT. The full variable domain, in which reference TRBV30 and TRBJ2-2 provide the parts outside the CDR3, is SQTIHQWPATLVQPVGSPLSLECTVEGTSNPNLYWYRQAAGRGLQLLFYSVGIGQISSEVPQNLSASRPQDRQFILSSKKLLLSDSGFYLCAWSVGVYRYTGELFFGEGSRLTVL.

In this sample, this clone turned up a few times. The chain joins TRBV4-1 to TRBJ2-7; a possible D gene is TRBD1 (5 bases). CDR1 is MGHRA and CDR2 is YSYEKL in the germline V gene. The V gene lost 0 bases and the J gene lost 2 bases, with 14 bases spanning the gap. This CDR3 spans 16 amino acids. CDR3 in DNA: TGCGCCAGCAGCCAAGATCGGGCAGGACAACCCTACGAGCAGTACTTC. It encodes CASSQDRAGQPYEQYF.

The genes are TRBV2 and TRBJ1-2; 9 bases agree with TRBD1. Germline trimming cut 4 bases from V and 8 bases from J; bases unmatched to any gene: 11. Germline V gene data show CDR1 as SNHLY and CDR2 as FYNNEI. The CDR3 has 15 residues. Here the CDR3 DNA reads TGTGCCAGCAGTGGGACCGGGACAGGGAGGCAAGGCTACACCTTC. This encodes CASSGTGTGRQGYTF.

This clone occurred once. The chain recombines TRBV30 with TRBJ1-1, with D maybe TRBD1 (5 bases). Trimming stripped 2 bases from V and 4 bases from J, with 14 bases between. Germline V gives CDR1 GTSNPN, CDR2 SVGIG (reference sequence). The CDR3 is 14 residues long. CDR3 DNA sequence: TGTGCCTGGAGTCGGGAGACAAGGGGCACTGAAGCTTTCTTT. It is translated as CAWSRETRGTEAFF. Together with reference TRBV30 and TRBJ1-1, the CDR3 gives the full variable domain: SQTIHQWPATLVQPVGSPLSLECTVEGTSNPNLYWYRQAAGRGLQLLFYSVGIGQISSEVPQNLSASRPQDRQFILSSKKLLLSDSGFYLCAWSRETRGTEAFFGQGTRLTVV.

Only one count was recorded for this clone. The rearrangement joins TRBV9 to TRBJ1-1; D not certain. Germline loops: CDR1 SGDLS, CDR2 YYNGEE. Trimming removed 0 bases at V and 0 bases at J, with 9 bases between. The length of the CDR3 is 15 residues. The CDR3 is CASSVAIGLNTEAFF. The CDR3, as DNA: TGTGCCAGCAGCGTAGCTATCGGGTTGAACACTGAAGCTTTCTTT.

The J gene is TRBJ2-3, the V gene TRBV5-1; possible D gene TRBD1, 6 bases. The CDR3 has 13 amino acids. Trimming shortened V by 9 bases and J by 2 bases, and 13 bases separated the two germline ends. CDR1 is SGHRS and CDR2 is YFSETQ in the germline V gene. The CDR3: CATSDRNTDTQYF. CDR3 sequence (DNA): TGCGCCACCTCGGACAGAAACACAGATACGCAGTATTTT. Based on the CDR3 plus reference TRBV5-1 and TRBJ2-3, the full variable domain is KAGVTQTPRYLIKTRGQQVTLSCSPISGHRSVSWYQQTPGQGLQFLFEYFSETQRNKGNFPGRFSGRQFSNSRSEMNVSTLELGDSALYLCATSDRNTDTQYFGPGTRLTVL.

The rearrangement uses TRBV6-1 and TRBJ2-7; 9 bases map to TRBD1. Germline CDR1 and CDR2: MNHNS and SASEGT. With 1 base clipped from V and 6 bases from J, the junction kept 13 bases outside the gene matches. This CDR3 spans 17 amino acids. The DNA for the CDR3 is TGTGCCAGCAGTGAAGGTCATTTGGGGACAGGGACGCGCGAGCAGTACTTC. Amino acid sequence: CASSEGHLGTGTREQYF.

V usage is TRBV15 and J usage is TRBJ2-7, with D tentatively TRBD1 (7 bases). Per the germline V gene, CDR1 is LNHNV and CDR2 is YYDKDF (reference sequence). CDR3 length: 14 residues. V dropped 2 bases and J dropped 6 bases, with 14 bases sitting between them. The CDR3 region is CATSRPGGYGEQYF. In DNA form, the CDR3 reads TGTGCCACCAGCAGACCAGGGGGGTACGGCGAGCAGTACTTC.

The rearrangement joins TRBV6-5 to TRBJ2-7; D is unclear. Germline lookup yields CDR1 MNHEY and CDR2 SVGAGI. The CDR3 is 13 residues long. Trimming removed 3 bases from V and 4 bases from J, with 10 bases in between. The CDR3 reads CASSYGVTYEQYF. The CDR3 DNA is TGTGCCAGCAGTTATGGAGTTACGTACGAGCAGTACTTC.

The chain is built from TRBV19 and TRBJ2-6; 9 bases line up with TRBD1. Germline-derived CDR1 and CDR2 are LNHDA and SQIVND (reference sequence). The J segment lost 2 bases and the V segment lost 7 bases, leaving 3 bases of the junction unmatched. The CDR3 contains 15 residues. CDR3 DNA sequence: TGTGCCAGTACCTGGGACAGGGCTGGGGCCAACGTCCTGACTTTC. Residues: CASTWDRAGANVLTF.

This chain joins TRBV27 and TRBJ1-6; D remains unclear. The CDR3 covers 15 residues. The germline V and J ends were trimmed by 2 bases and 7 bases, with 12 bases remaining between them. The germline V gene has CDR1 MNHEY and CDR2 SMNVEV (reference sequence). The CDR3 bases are TGTGCCAGCAGTTTAGTGCCCGACGGGAATTCACCCCTCCACTTT. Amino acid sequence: CASSLVPDGNSPLHF.

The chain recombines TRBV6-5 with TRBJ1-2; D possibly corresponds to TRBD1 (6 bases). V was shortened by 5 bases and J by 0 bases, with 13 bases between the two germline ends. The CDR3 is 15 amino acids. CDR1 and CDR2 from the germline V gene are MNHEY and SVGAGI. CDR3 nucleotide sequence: TGTGCCAGCAGTAAATACAGGGACCCTAACTATGGCTACACCTTC. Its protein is CASSKYRDPNYGYTF.

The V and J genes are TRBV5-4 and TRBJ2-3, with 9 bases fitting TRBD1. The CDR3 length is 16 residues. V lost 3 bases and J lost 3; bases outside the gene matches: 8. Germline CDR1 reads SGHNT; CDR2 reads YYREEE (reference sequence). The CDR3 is CASSSNRGLGTDTQYF. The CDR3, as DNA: TGTGCCAGCAGCTCAAACAGGGGGCTAGGGACAGATACGCAGTATTTT.